This TCR beta chain was recorded in a study of OX40 agonist ivuxolimab in advanced cancers. At the level of the whole study: Ivuxolimab was an agonistic, fully human IgG2 monoclonal antibody directed against OX40 (CD134), a costimulatory receptor. Prior anti-PD-1, anti-PD-L1 or anti-CTLA-4 therapy was permitted, and approximately 39% of dose-escalation patients had received checkpoint inhibitors. Intravenous ivuxolimab was administered to patients every 2 weeks at six dose levels: 0.01, 0.1, 0.3, 1.5, 3 and 10 mg/kg. Of the roughly 52 dose-escalation patients, hepatocellular carcinoma was present in around 20, melanoma in approximately 15, renal cell carcinoma in 9 and head and neck cancer in 9. The monotherapy dose-escalation portion (N of about 50 patients) of the phase I ivuxolimab trial is reported in the paper. Partial responses occurred in three dose-escalation patients, of whom one had hepatocellular carcinoma and two had cutaneous melanoma. The point of sequencing TCRbeta in the periphery was to test whether ivuxolimab changed TCR sequence diversity and drove clonal T-cell expansion. A male proportion of roughly 80% and a mean age of approximately 58 years, ranging from 23 to 79, were recorded for the dose-escalation cohort. What the study reported, not specific to this receptor: Clonal expansion of both CD4+ and CD8+ blood T cells was observed from baseline to week 6 at doses 0.1 to 3.0 mg/kg. After ivuxolimab, more expanded clones were found on average in CD8+ T cells than in CD4+ T cells. Antigen specificity was not determined for the clonally expanded peripheral T cells. Low levels of normalized T-cell clonal expansion were also seen in some nonresponding patients. In the 0.1-3.0 mg/kg groups, partial responders had among the lowest normalized peripheral clonal expansion, particularly in CD8+ T cells.

Genomic DNA was extracted from sorted cells for sequencing of the TCRbeta CDR3 region. TCRbeta CDR3 regions were sequenced using the immunoSEQ Assay. What TCRdb holds here is the immuneACCESS table cut down to in-frame rearrangements. Part of the clones is not present; checked against another copy, under half of the missing clones reflect an unresolved V gene, and the others are unexplained. Within this sample are 65,000 to 95,000 clones, with 85% to 90% of them counted one time only. The ten largest clones represent roughly 0.19% of the sample. Trimming takes 6 bases from V and 0 bases from J, and the germline ends sit 9 bases apart. The CDR3, cysteine through phenylalanine, is 14 amino acids long. The read is trimmed to its CDR3 DNA, 42 bases read in frame from base 1. CDR1 SNHLY and CDR2 FYNNEI are derived from the germline V gene. For this clone: Its antigen target is currently unknown. The sample holds no much larger clone one base away, and base qualities are not on file.

The trial excluded patients who had a history of autoimmune disease or who were on systemic immunosuppression. Peripheral blood for TCR sequencing was collected from all dose cohorts at baseline, on cycle 4 day 1, and on cycle 7 day 1. The samples were drawn from a first-in-human, open-label, multicenter phase I dose-escalation trial of ivuxolimab. Adults with locally advanced or metastatic head and neck squamous cell, hepatocellular, melanoma or renal cell carcinoma were enrolled in the trial. Before TCR sequencing, CD4+ T cells and CD8+ T cells were sorted from peripheral blood as separate populations.

This TCR was sampled from an adult with an advanced solid tumor such as melanoma, head and neck, liver or kidney cancer. The sample in question was CD4+ or CD8+ T cells sorted from blood, obtained in a trial of the OX40 agonist ivuxolimab. The rearrangement joined TRBV2 to TRBJ1-5; the D gene cannot be resolved reliably. The nucleotides are TGTGCCAGCAGAGGGATTTATAGCAATCAGCCCCAGCATTTT. This encodes CASRGIYSNQPQHF.